Listed below are T cell receptor beta chains from one sample, sequenced in a study of shared clonotypes between healthy human individuals. Profiled with immunoSEQ multiplex PCR; TCRdb holds only in-frame clones, not every one. This table has about 2.3 million clones, 85% to 95% appearing once. Sequencing input: naive CD4+ T cells from PBMCs. These receptors were collected from a man aged 18 to 30 in good health. Some clones in this sample may be carry-over from other donors' samples. Each CDR3 is given with its conserved first and last residue. A D gene is named only where the DNA matches it firmly.

>TRBJ1-2|TRBV7-3|.
CASSLNSAGGYTF
>TRBJ1-3|TRBV7-2|.
CASSFGRPSGNTIYF
>.|TRBV6-6|.
CASSSGGHYEQYF
>TRBJ1-1|TRBV18|.
CASHPGDRGTEAFF
>TRBJ2-7|TRBV18|TRBD2
CASSPAGGGYEQYF
>TRBJ1-3|TRBV19|TRBD1
CASRSPGTVGNTIYF
>TRBJ1-1|TRBV19|.
CASMVEMNTEAFF
>TRBJ2-7|TRBV2|TRBD1
CASRSLGTGRYEQYF
>TRBJ2-1|TRBV5-1|TRBD2
CASSLLTSGRSEQFF
>TRBJ2-7|TRBV6-5|.
CASSSWGGKVYEQYF
>TRBJ2-7|TRBV7-6|TRBD2
CASSLGGLAGAEQYF
>TRBJ1-4|TRBV11-3|.
CASSSGNDGKLFF
>TRBJ2-3|TRBV19|TRBD2
CASSTPGLAGGPADTQYF
>TRBJ1-5|TRBV19|.
CASSKYGQSNQPQHF
>TRBJ2-7|TRBV30|.
CAWSNRDPEKYEQYF
>TRBJ1-1|TRBV18|.
CASSSAGMNTEAFF
>TRBJ2-3|TRBV7-2|.
CASSPRGQGTDTQYF
>TRBJ2-5|TRBV28|TRBD1
CASSSRLTGGGETQYF
>TRBJ2-1|TRBV5-6|.
CASSLYGPSHNEQFF
>TRBJ2-7|TRBV19|TRBD1
CASSKQGLGSYEQYF
>TRBJ1-2|TRBV28|TRBD1
CASRGGTGTNYGYTF
>TRBJ2-5|TRBV6-5|.
CASSYQGGQETQYF
>TRBJ1-2|TRBV19|.
CATTSYGYGYTF
>TRBJ1-2|TRBV19|TRBD1
CASSTRGQEGIGYTF
>TRBJ2-6|TRBV27|TRBD1
CASSPFSGQLRSGANVLTF
>TRBJ2-7|TRBV7-6|.
CASSPRGREQYF
>TRBJ2-7|TRBV15|TRBD2
CATSRGLAGSLSEQYF
>TRBJ1-2|TRBV7-2|.
CASRVGGGGYGYTF
>TRBJ2-5|TRBV7-3|.
CASSLGKQETQYF